Sequencing of this TCR beta chain was carried out in a study of blood T cells in healthy people across ages. The germline V gene has CDR1 MDHEN and CDR2 SYDVKM. V dropped 2 bases and J dropped 5 bases, with 12 bases sitting between them. There are 14 residues in the CDR3. Every donor gave approximately 10 milliliters of peripheral blood. With regard to this clonotype: The antigen is undetermined.

A second 7 to 11 cycle PCR used barcoded and J-beta primers. Tags on each cDNA molecule came from a template-switch adaptor with 12 random nucleotides. TCRdb re-analysed the 5' RACE reads in MiXCR, keeping a single row per CDR3 protein. The data show roughly 1,300,000 distinct CDR3 sequences, around 59% seen once. Study-wide findings and caveats: Any conclusive comparison of naive versus antigen-experienced cells was prevented by using unsorted PBMCs. Roughly linear declines in TCR beta diversity per million T cells occurred with age.

The TCR sequence derives from a man aged 18 to 35 in good health. The J gene is TRBJ2-5, the V gene TRBV28; D might be TRBD2 (6 bases). Sequences were obtained from blood. CDR3 DNA: TGTGCCAGCAGTTTAGTACTAGCTGGCGAGACCCAGTACTTC. It is translated as CASSLVLAGETQYF. Full variable domain (remainder filled in from reference TRBV28 and TRBJ2-5): DVKVTQSSRYLVKRTGEKVFLECVQDMDHENMFWYRQDPGLGLRLIYFSYDVKMKEKGDIPEGYSVSREKKERFSLILESASTNQTSMYLCASSLVLAGETQYFGPGTRLLVL.